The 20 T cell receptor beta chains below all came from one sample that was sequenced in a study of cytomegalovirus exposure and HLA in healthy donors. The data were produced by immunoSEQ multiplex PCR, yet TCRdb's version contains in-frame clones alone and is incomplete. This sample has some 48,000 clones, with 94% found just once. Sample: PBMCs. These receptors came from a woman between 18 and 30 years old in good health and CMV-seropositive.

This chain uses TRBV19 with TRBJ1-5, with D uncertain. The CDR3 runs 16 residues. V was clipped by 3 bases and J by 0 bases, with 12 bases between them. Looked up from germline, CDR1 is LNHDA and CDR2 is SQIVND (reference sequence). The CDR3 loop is CASSISGYYSNQPQHF. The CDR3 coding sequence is TGTGCCAGTAGTATTAGCGGGTACTATAGCAATCAGCCCCAGCATTTT.

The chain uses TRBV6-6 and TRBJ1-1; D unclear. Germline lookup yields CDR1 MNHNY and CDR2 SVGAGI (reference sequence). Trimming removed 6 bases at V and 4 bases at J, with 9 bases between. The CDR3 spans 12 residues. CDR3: CASRPGPTEAFF. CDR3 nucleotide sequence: TGTGCCAGCAGGCCGGGTCCCACTGAAGCTTTCTTT.

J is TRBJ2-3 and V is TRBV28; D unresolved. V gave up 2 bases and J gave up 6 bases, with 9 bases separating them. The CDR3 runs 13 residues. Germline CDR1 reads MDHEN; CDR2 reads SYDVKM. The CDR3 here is CASSLDGGDTQYF. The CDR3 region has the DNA TGTGCCAGCAGTTTAGATGGTGGCGATACGCAGTATTTT.

The CDR3 DNA is TGTGCCAGCAGTGAAGAGGGGGGGGCCTACAATGAGCAGTTCTTC. Residues: CASSEEGGAYNEQFF. The chain is built from TRBV6-1 and TRBJ2-1; D may be TRBD2 (7 bases). V lost 1 base, J lost 2 bases, and 9 bases lay in between. The CDR3 is 15 residues long. In germline, CDR1 is MNHNS, CDR2 SASEGT.

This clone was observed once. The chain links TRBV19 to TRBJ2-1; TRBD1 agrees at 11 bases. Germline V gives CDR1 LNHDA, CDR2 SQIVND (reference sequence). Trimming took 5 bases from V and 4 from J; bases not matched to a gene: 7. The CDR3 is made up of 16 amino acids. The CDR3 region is CASSPGQGAGYNEQFF. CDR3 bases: TGTGCCAGTAGTCCCGGACAGGGGGCAGGGTACAATGAGCAGTTCTTC. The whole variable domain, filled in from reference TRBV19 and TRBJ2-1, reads DGGITQSPKYLFRKEGQNVTLSCEQNLNHDAMYWYRQDPGQGLRLIYYSQIVNDFQKGDIAEGYSVSREKKESFPLTVTSAQKNPTAFYLCASSPGQGAGYNEQFFGPGTRLTVL.

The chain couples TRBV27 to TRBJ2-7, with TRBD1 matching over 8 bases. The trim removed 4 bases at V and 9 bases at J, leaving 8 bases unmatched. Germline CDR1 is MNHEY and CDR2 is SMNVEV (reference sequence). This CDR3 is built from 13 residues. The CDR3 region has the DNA TGTGCCAGCAGTTCCAGGGGGCAGTTACGGCAGTACTTC. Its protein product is CASSSRGQLRQYF.

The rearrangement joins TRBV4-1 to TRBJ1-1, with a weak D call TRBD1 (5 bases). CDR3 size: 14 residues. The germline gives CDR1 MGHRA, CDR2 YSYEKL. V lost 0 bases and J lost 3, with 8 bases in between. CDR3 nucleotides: TGCGCCAGCAGCCAAGAGGCCAGGGACACTGAAGCTTTCTTT. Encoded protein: CASSQEARDTEAFF.

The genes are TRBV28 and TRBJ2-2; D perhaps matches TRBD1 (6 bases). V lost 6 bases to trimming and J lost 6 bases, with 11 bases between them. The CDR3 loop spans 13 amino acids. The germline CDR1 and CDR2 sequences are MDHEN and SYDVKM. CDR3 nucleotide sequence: TGTGCCAGCAGGAAAGGGGGACCCGGGGAGCTGTTTTTT. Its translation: CASRKGGPGELFF. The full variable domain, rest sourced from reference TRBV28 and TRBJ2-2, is DVKVTQSSRYLVKRTGEKVFLECVQDMDHENMFWYRQDPGLGLRLIYFSYDVKMKEKGDIPEGYSVSREKKERFSLILESASTNQTSMYLCASRKGGPGELFFGEGSRLTVL.

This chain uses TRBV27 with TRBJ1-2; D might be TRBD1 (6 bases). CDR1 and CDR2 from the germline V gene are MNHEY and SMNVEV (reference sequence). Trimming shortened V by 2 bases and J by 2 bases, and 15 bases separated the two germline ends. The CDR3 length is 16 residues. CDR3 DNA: TGTGCCAGCAGTTTAACACGTCAGGGGATCAACTATGGCTACACCTTC. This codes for CASSLTRQGINYGYTF.

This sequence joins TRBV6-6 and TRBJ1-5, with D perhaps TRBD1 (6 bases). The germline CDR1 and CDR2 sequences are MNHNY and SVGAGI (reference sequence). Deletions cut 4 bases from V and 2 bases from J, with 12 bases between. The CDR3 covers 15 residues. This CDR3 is CASSLQGRGNQPQHF. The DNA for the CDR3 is TGTGCCAGCAGTTTGCAGGGGCGCGGCAATCAGCCCCAGCATTTT.

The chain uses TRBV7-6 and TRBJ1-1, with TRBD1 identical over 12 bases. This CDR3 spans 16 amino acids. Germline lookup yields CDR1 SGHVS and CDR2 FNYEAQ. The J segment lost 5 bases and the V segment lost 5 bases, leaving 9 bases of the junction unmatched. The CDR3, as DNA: TGTGCCAGCAGCCAACTGACGGGACAGGGGGCAACTGAAGCTTTCTTT. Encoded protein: CASSQLTGQGATEAFF.

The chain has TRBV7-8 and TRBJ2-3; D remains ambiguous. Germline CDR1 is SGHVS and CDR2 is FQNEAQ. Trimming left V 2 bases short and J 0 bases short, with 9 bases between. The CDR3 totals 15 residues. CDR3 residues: CASSLLPISTDTQYF. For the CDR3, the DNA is TGTGCCAGCAGCTTACTTCCTATAAGCACAGATACGCAGTATTTT. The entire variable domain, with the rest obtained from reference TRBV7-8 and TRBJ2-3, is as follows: GAGVSQSPRYKVAKRGQDVALRCDPISGHVSLFWYQQALGQGPEFLTYFQNEAQLDKSGLPSDRFFAERPEGSVSTLKIQRTQQEDSAVYLCASSLLPISTDTQYFGPGTRLTVL.

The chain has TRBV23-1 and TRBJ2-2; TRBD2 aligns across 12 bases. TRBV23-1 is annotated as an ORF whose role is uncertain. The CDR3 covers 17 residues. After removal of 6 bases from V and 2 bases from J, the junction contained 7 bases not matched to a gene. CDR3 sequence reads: CASSMTSGRPNTGELFF. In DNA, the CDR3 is TGCGCCAGCAGCATGACTAGCGGGAGACCCAACACCGGGGAGCTGTTTTTT.

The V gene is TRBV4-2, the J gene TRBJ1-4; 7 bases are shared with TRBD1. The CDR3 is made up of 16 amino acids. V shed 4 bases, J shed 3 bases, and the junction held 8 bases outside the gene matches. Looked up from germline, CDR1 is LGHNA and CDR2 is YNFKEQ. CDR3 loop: CASSRLSGGANEKLFF. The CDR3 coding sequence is TGTGCCAGCAGCCGCTTGTCAGGGGGTGCTAATGAAAAACTGTTTTTT.

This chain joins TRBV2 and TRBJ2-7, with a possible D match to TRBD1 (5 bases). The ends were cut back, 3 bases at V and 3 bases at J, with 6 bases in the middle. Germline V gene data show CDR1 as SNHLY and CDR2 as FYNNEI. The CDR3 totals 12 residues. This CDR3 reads CASSDQGYEQYF. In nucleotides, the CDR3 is TGTGCCAGCAGTGACCAGGGCTACGAGCAGTACTTC.

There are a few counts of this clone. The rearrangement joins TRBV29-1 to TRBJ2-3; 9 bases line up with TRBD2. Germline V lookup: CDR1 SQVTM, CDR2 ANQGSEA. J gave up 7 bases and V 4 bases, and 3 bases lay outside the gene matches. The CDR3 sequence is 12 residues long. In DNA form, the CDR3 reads TGCAGCGTTGGGACTAGCGATAATACGCAGTATTTT. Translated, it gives CSVGTSDNTQYF.

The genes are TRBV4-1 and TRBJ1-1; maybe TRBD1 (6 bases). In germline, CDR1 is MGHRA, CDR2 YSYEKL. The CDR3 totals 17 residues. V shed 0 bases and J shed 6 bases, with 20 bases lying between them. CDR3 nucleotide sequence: TGCGCCAGCAGCCAAGAACAGGACAGCCACATTCTAGCTGAAGCTTTCTTT. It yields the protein CASSQEQDSHILAEAFF.

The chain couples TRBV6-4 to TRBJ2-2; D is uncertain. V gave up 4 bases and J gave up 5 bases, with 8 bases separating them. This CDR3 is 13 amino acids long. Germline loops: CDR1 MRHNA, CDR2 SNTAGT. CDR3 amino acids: CASSATDTGELFF. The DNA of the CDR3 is TGTGCCAGCAGTGCCACAGATACCGGGGAGCTGTTTTTT.

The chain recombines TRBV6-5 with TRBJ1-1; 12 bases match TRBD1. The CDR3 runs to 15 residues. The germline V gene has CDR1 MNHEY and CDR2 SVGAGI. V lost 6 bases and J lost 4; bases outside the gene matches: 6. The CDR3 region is CASRPGQGARTEAFF. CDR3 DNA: TGTGCCAGCAGACCGGGACAGGGGGCGCGCACTGAAGCTTTCTTT.

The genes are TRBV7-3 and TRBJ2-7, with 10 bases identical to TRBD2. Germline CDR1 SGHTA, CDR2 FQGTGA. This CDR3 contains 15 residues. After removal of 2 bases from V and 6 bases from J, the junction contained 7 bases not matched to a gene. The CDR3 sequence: CASSLEPSGSREQYF. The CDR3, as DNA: TGTGCCAGCAGCTTAGAACCTAGCGGGAGTCGCGAGCAGTACTTC.